This is a list of T cell receptor beta chains from one sample in a study of control samples from healthy donors and cancer patients. Measured with immunoSEQ multiplex PCR; TCRdb has only the in-frame clones, and not every one. The sample records 190,000 or so clones, 80% to 95% being singletons. Material: blood. These receptors originate from a man between 18 and 35 years old in good health. Each CDR3 is given with its conserved first and last residue. The D gene is left open where the match is weak. Clone sizes are given selectively: once, few, many, or a class where the clone is expanded.

cdr3_aa cdr3_nt j_call d_call v_call clone_size
CATSLGGDSYEQYF TGTGCCACCAGCCTGGGAGGAGATTCCTACGAGCAGTACTTC TRBJ2-7 NA TRBV15 once
CASSEDGGDEQFF TGTGCCAGCAGTGAGGACGGGGGGGATGAGCAGTTCTTC TRBJ2-1 TRBD2 TRBV2 NA
CASSLASQDFYEQYF TGTGCCAGCAGCTTAGCGTCTCAAGACTTCTACGAGCAGTACTTC TRBJ2-7 NA TRBV7-6 NA
CASSQSRDRLLGELFF TGCGCCAGCAGTCAATCACGGGACAGATTACTCGGGGAGCTGTTTTTT TRBJ2-2 TRBD1 TRBV23-1 NA
CASSDPGQVPPSYEQYF TGCGCCAGCAGTGACCCGGGACAGGTTCCTCCCTCCTACGAGCAGTACTTC TRBJ2-7 TRBD1 TRBV10-1 NA
CASSLESGQTGREQYF TGTGCCAGCAGCTTAGAAAGCGGCCAGACCGGCCGCGAGCAGTACTTC TRBJ2-7 NA TRBV11-2 NA
CASSLEGGGFTDTQYF TGTGCCAGTAGTCTCGAAGGAGGGGGCTTCACAGATACGCAGTATTTT TRBJ2-3 NA TRBV19 NA
CASALKPGGANSPLHF TGTGCTAGTGCCCTCAAGCCCGGGGGGGCTAATTCACCCCTCCACTTT TRBJ1-6 NA TRBV12-5 NA
CASSLQPNSPLHF TGTGCCAGCAGCTTACAGCCTAATTCACCCCTCCACTTT TRBJ1-6 NA TRBV7-3 NA
CASSLFLAGGPNTQYF TGCGCCAGCAGCTTGTTTTTGGCGGGGGGGCCAAATACGCAGTATTTT TRBJ2-3 TRBD2 TRBV5-1 NA
CASGDRGNTEAFF TGTGCCAGCGGAGACAGGGGGAACACTGAAGCTTTCTTT TRBJ1-1 TRBD1 TRBV25-1 NA
CASSEERIQPQHF TGTGCCAGCAGTGAAGAAAGGATTCAGCCCCAGCATTTT TRBJ1-5 NA TRBV6-1 NA
CASSHATSGYNEQFF TGCGCCAGCAGCCATGCGACTAGCGGCTACAATGAGCAGTTCTTC TRBJ2-1 TRBD2 TRBV4-1 NA
CASSEEGGDEAFF TGTGCCAGCAGTGAAGAAGGCGGGGATGAGGCTTTCTTT TRBJ1-1 NA TRBV2 NA
CASSEGTGEIDGYTF TGTGCCAGCAGTGAAGGGACAGGGGAAATTGATGGCTACACCTTC TRBJ1-2 TRBD1 TRBV6-1 once
CASSFNPPSTGELFF TGTGCCAGCTCATTTAATCCACCCTCCACCGGGGAGCTGTTTTTT TRBJ2-2 NA TRBV18 NA
CASVREGWGNFYEQYF TGTGCCAGCGTTCGGGAGGGTTGGGGGAACTTCTACGAGCAGTACTTC TRBJ2-7 TRBD2 TRBV5-5 NA
CASSLGGSVYEQYF TGTGCCAGCAGCTTGGGGGGCTCCGTTTACGAGCAGTACTTC TRBJ2-7 NA TRBV5-5 NA
CAISESWGQGRSSNQPQHF TGTGCCATCAGTGAGTCTTGGGGACAGGGGAGGTCGAGCAATCAGCCCCAGCATTTT TRBJ1-5 TRBD1 TRBV10-3 NA
CASSPYRTPYNEQFF TGTGCCAGCTCACCATACCGGACACCCTACAATGAGCAGTTCTTC TRBJ2-1 NA TRBV18 NA
CASLRGEGEAFF TGTGCCAGCCTACGAGGGGAGGGGGAAGCTTTCTTT TRBJ1-1 NA TRBV2 NA
CASKNNGIADTQYF TGTGCCAGCAAAAACAACGGGATCGCAGATACGCAGTATTTT TRBJ2-3 NA TRBV6-5 NA
CASSQARLGDEQFF TGCGCCAGCAGCCAAGCTCGGTTAGGGGATGAGCAGTTCTTC TRBJ2-1 NA TRBV4-1 NA
CASSKVVLASRNEQFF TGTGCCAGCAGCAAAGTTGTACTAGCGTCCCGGAATGAGCAGTTCTTC TRBJ2-1 NA TRBV21-1 NA
CASGPPGQGISSEQFF TGCGCCAGCGGACCGCCGGGACAGGGGATTAGTAGTGAGCAGTTCTTC TRBJ2-1 TRBD1 TRBV5-1 NA
CASSYYYGRGDSPLHF TGTGCCAGCAGTTATTATTATGGCAGGGGAGATTCACCCCTCCACTTT TRBJ1-6 NA TRBV6-2/TRBV6-3 NA
CASSHVIGRLNTEAFF TGTGCCAGCAGCCATGTCATCGGCAGGCTGAACACTGAAGCTTTCTTT TRBJ1-1 NA TRBV28 NA
CARGYQPQHF TGTGCCAGGGGCTATCAGCCCCAGCATTTT TRBJ1-5 NA TRBV7-5 NA
CASSKRQITNEKLFF TGTGCCAGCAGTAAGAGACAGATTACTAATGAAAAACTGTTTTTT TRBJ1-4 NA TRBV6-5 NA
CASSLAVLGREIEAFF TGTGCCAGCAGCTTAGCTGTGTTGGGACGGGAAATTGAAGCTTTCTTT TRBJ1-1 NA TRBV13 NA
CASSPHTGELFF TGTGCCAGCAGCCCCCACACCGGGGAGCTGTTTTTT TRBJ2-2 NA TRBV9 NA
CASSPQGGRNQPQHF TGTGCCAGCTCACCACAAGGGGGTAGGAATCAGCCCCAGCATTTT TRBJ1-5 NA TRBV18 NA
CASSLSALPTQYF TGTGCCAGCAGTTTATCAGCTCTGCCCACGCAGTATTTT TRBJ2-3 NA TRBV12-3/TRBV12-4 once
CASSPTGGGQETQYF TGTGCCAGCAGCCCTACTGGCGGGGGCCAAGAGACCCAGTACTTC TRBJ2-5 TRBD2 TRBV5-8 NA
CASSVAGSTGELFF TGTGCCAGCAGCGTAGCAGGGTCCACCGGGGAGCTGTTTTTT TRBJ2-2 NA TRBV9 NA
CASSLDTGREKLFF TGCGCCAGCAGCTTGGACACAGGGCGTGAAAAACTGTTTTTT TRBJ1-4 NA TRBV5-1 NA
CASSPGYTF TGTGCCAGCAGTCCGGGCTACACCTTC TRBJ1-2 NA TRBV9 NA
CASSSEVGQPQHF TGTGCCAGCAGCTCCGAGGTCGGTCAGCCCCAGCATTTT TRBJ1-5 NA TRBV7-8 NA
CASSLVARSSTDTQYF TGCGCCAGCAGCTTGGTCGCCAGATCTAGCACAGATACGCAGTATTTT TRBJ2-3 NA TRBV5-1 NA
CASSESGVNQPQHF TGCGCCAGCAGTGAGTCAGGGGTCAATCAGCCCCAGCATTTT TRBJ1-5 NA TRBV10-1 NA
CASSYLEGVGSQHF TGTGCCAGCAGTTACCTCGAAGGGGTTGGATCCCAGCATTTT TRBJ1-5 NA TRBV6-5 NA
CATDRGRIYTEAFF TGTGCCACCGACCGGGGCAGGATATATACTGAAGCTTTCTTT TRBJ1-1 NA TRBV7-8 NA
CASSERRPGNSYNEQFF TGCGCCAGCAGTGAAAGGCGGCCGGGCAACTCCTACAATGAGCAGTTCTTC TRBJ2-1 NA TRBV10-2 NA
CASSDYTEQYF TGTGCCAGCAGTGATTATACCGAGCAGTACTTC TRBJ2-7 NA TRBV2 NA
CATSRDRDIPDF TGTGCCACCAGCAGAGATCGGGACATCCCGGATTTT TRBJ1-3 NA TRBV15 once